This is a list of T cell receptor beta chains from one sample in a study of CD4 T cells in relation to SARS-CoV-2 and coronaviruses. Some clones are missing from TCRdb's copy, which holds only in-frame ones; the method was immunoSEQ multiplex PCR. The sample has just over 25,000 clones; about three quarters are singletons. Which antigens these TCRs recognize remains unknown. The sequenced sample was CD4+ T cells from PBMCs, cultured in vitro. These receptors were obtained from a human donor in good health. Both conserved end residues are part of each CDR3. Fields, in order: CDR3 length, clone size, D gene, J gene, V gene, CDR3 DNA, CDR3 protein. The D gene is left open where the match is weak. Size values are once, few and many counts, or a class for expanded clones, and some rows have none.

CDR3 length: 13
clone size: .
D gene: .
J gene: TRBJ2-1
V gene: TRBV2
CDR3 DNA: TGTGCCAGCAGTGATAGGGGAGGCAATGAGCAGTTCTTC
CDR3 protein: CASSDRGGNEQFF

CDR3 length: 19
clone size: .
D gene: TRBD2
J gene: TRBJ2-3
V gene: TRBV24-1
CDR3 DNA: TGTGCCACCAGTGACCCTAGCGGGGGGGCGAACCGAGGCACAGATACGCAGTATTTT
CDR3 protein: CATSDPSGGANRGTDTQYF

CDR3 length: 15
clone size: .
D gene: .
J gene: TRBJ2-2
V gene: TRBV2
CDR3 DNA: TGTGCCAGCAGTGAAGCGACAGTACGGGCCGGGGAGCTGTTTTTT
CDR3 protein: CASSEATVRAGELFF

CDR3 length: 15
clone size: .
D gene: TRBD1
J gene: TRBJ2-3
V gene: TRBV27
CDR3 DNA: TGTGCCAGCGCCGGGACAGGGGGCTTATCAGATACGCAGTATTTT
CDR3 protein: CASAGTGGLSDTQYF

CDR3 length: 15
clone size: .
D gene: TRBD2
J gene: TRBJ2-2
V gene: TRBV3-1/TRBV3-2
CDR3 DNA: TGTGCCAGCAGCCTAGCGGGGTGGAACACCGGGGAGCTGTTTTTT
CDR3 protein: CASSLAGWNTGELFF

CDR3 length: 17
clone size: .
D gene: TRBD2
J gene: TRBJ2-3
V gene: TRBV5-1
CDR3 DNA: TGCGCCAGCAGCTTGCTACCGGGACTAGCGGGCACAGATACGCAGTATTTT
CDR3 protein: CASSLLPGLAGTDTQYF

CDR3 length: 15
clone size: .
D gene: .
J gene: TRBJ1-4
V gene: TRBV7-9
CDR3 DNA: TGTGCCAGCAGCCCCAGGGAAATGCTAGGTGAAAAACTGTTTTTT
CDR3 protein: CASSPREMLGEKLFF

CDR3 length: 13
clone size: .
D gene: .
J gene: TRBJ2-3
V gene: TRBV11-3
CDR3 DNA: TGTGCCAGCAGCTTAGATCAGGGGGATACGCAGTATTTT
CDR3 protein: CASSLDQGDTQYF

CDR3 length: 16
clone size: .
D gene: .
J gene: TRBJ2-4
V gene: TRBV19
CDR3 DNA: TGTGCCAGTAGTATCGGGCAGGGCTTGGGATTAAACATTCAGTACTTC
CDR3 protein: CASSIGQGLGLNIQYF

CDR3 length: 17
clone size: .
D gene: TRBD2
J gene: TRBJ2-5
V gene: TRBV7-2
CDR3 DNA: TGTGCCAGCAGCTTTAGGCTAGCGGGGGGAAGAGCTGAGACCCAGTACTTC
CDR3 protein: CASSFRLAGGRAETQYF

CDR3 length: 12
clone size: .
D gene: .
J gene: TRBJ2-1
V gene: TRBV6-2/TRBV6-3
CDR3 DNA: TGTGCCAGCAGCCGCCAGGGAAATGAGCAGTTCTTC
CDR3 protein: CASSRQGNEQFF

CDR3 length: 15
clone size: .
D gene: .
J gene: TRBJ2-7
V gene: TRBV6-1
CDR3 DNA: TGTGCCAGCAGTGATCACGCGGGACAGAATATCGAGCAGTACTTC
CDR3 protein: CASSDHAGQNIEQYF

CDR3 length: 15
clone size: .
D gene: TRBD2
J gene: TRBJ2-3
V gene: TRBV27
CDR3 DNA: TGTGCCAGCTGGGGCCCCGGGCGGGGGACAGATACGCAGTATTTT
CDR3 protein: CASWGPGRGTDTQYF

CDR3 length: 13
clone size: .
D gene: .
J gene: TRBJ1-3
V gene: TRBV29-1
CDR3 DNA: TGCAGCGTTGAAAGTTTGGCCGAAAACACCATATATTTT
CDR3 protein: CSVESLAENTIYF

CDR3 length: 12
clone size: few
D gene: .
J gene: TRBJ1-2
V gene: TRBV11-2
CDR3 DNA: TGTGCCAGCAGCCGGGGGGGGCTTGGCTACACCTTC
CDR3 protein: CASSRGGLGYTF

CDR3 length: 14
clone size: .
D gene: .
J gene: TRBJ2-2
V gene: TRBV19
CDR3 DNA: TGTGCCAGTAGTACAGCTCCGAACACCGGGGAGCTGTTTTTT
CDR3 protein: CASSTAPNTGELFF

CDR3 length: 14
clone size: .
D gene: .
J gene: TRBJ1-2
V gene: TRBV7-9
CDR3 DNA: TGTGCCAGCAGCGTAGCCGGGACCGACTATGGCTACACCTTC
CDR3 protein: CASSVAGTDYGYTF

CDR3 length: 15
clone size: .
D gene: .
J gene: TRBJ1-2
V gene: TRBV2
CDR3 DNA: TGTGCCAGCAGGCCCCCCGGGGGTGTGGACTATGGCTACACCTTC
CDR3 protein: CASRPPGGVDYGYTF

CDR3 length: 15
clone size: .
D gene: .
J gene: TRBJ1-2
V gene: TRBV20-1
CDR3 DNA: TGCAGTGCTAGTCCCGGTGCTGTTTGGAACTATGGCTACACCTTC
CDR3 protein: CSASPGAVWNYGYTF

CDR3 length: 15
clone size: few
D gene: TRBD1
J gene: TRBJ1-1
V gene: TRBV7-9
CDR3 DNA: TGTGCCAGCAGCTCCCCGGGACAGGGTTCCACTGAAGCTTTCTTT
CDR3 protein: CASSSPGQGSTEAFF

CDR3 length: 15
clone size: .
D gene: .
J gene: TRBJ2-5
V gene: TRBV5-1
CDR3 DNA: TGCGCCAGCAGCTTGGGGGCCTCAGTTGGGGAGACCCAGTACTTC
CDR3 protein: CASSLGASVGETQYF

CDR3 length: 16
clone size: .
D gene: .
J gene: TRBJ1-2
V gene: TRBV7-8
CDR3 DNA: TGTGCCAGCAGCTTAGCGCTTTTTAACAGGGCCTATGGCTACACCTTC
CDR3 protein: CASSLALFNRAYGYTF

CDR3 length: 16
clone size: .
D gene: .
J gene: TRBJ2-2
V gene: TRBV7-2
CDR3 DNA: TGTGCCAGCAGCTTAGCGCTTGGGCCGGCACCCGGGGAGCTGTTTTTT
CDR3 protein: CASSLALGPAPGELFF

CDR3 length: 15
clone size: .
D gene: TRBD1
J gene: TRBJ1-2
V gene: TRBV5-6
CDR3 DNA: TGTGCCAGCAGCATAGATACAGGGGAAAACTATGGCTACACCTTC
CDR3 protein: CASSIDTGENYGYTF

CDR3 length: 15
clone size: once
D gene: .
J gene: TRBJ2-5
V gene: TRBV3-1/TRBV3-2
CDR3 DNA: TGTGCCAGCAGCCAAGATCTACGGGGTGGAGAGACCCAGTACTTC
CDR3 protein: CASSQDLRGGETQYF

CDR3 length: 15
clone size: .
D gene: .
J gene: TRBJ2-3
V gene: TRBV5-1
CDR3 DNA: TGCGCCAGCAGCTTGGAGGGGCGGAGCACAGATACGCAGTATTTT
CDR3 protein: CASSLEGRSTDTQYF

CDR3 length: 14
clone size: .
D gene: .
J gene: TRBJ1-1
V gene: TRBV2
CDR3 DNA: TGTGCCAGCAGTGAACAGGGCGTGAACACTGAAGCTTTCTTT
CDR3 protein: CASSEQGVNTEAFF

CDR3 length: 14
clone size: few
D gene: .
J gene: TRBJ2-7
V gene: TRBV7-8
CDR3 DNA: TGTGCCAGCAGCCTGTCGGGTACTACCTACGAGCAGTACTTC
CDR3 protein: CASSLSGTTYEQYF

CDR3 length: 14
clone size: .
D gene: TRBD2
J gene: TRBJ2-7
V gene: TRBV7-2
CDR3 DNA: TGTGCCAGCAGCCTTAGCGGGGCAACCTACGAGCAGTACTTC
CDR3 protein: CASSLSGATYEQYF

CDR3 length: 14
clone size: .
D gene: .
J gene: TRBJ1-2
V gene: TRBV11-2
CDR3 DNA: TGTGCCAGCAGCTCCCCCAGGGGAAGGAAGGGCTACACCTTC
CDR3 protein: CASSSPRGRKGYTF